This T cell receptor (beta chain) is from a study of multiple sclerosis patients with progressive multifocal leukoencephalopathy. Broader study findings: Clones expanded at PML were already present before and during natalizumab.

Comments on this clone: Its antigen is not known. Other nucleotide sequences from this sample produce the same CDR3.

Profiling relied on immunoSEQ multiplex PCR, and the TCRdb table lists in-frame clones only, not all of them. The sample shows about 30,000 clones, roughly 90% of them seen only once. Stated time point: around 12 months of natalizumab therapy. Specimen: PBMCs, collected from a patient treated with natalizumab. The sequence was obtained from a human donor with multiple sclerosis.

Here the CDR3 reads CASSALAGNTDTQYF. DNA of the CDR3: TGTGCCAGCAGCGCCTTAGCGGGGAACACAGATACGCAGTATTTT. The chain is built from TRBV9 and TRBJ2-3; 8 bases fit TRBD2. The length of the CDR3 is 15 residues. After removal of 3 bases from V and 2 bases from J, the junction contained 5 bases not matched to a gene. Per germline, CDR1 SGDLS and CDR2 YYNGEE.